The source of this T cell receptor (beta chain) is a study of T-cell memory formation after mild COVID-19. The sample holds a few counts of this clonotype. In germline, CDR1 is SGHRS, CDR2 YFSETQ. The CDR3 spans 12 residues. Trimming cost V 3 bases and J 0 bases, with 3 bases left between them. One entry per CDR3 protein, called by TCRdb with MiXCR from the 5' RACE reads. The sample comprises under 450,000 distinct CDR3 sequences, 20% of which are singletons, and roughly 23% rests with the top ten. The chain carries TRBV5-1 and TRBJ2-5; D is ambiguous. The material sequenced was PBMCs or a T cell subset sorted from them (not recorded which). This sequence originates from a man in his late teens or twenties who had mild COVID-19 (a few samples of this study predate the infection). Cell type and time point are not known. CDR3 DNA sequence: TGCGCCAGCAGCTCCAACCAAGAGACCCAGTACTTC. Its translation: CASSSNQETQYF.